The rows below give T cell receptor beta chains drawn from one sample of a study. TCRdb independently ran MiXCR on the 5' RACE reads; one entry per CDR3 protein. The sample includes about 42,000 distinct CDR3 sequences, 22% of them seen just once. Sequenced: Tregs sorted from blood. The receptors were gathered from a female donor with breast cancer. CDR3s include the opening cysteine and the closing phenylalanine or tryptophan. The D gene is left open where the match is weak. Clone sizes are given selectively: once, few, many, or a class where the clone is expanded.

V gene	J gene	clone size	D gene	CDR3 protein	CDR3 DNA
TRBV12-3/TRBV12-4	TRBJ2-1	-	-	CASSPPRGVHNEQSF	TGCGCCAGCAGTCCCCCAAGGGGAGTGCACAATGAGCAGTCCTTC
TRBV5-6	TRBJ2-2	many	TRBD2	CASSFAGEGDTGELFF	TGTGCCAGCAGCTTCGCGGGGGAAGGGGACACCGGGGAGCTGTTTTTT
TRBV27	TRBJ2-3	-	TRBD1	CASIMGQWDTDTQYF	TGTGCCAGCATTATGGGACAGTGGGACACAGATACGCAGTATTTT
TRBV29-1	TRBJ2-1	-	-	CSVESGRYEQFF	TGCAGCGTTGAATCTGGTAGATATGAGCAGTTCTTC
TRBV30	TRBJ1-4	-	-	CAWSLDGEKLFF	TGTGCCTGGAGTTTGGATGGGGAAAAACTGTTTTTT
TRBV10-3	TRBJ2-1	-	-	CVFARRREGEQFF	TGTGTCTTCGCCCGAAGGAGGGAAGGGGAGCAGTTCTTC
TRBV4-2	TRBJ2-2	once	-	CASSQDGAYGTRELFF	TGTGCCAGCAGCCAAGATGGAGCCTACGGCACCAGGGAGCTGTTTTTT
TRBV28	TRBJ2-7	few	-	CASSLRLITYEQYF	TGTGCCAGCAGTTTGCGACTCATTACCTACGAGCAGTACTTC
TRBV7-8	TRBJ1-1	-	TRBD1	CASSSRDSEAFF	TGTGCCAGCAGCTCCCGGGACAGCGAAGCTTTCTTT
TRBV20-1	TRBJ2-2	few	-	CSARSVSTGELFF	TGCAGTGCCCGCTCAGTGTCCACCGGGGAGCTGTTTTTT
TRBV5-1	TRBJ2-3	few	-	CASSLVGSGTDTQYF	TGCGCCAGCAGCTTGGTCGGGAGCGGCACAGATACGCAGTATTTT